These 26 T cell receptor beta chains were all obtained from the same sample, sequenced in a study of blood T cells in healthy people across ages. A second PCR, run for roughly 6 to 11 cycles, used a sample-barcoded 5' primer plus a J-beta primer mix. TCRdb recomputed calls from the 5' RACE reads with MiXCR, one row per CDR3 protein. Seen here are roughly 830,000 distinct CDR3 sequences, under 80% observed once, and the top ten hold 28%. Material: blood. The source is a man younger than 40 in good health.

The V gene is TRBV10-3, the J gene TRBJ2-5; 8 bases are a match to TRBD1. Germline lookup yields CDR1 ENHRY and CDR2 SYGVKD. The CDR3 consists of 15 residues. The trim removed 2 bases at V and 0 bases at J, leaving 2 bases unmatched. The CDR3 sequence is CAISERTGNQETQYF. The CDR3 nucleotides are TGTGCCATCAGTGAGAGGACAGGGAACCAAGAGACCCAGTACTTC.

The rearrangement links TRBV12-3 or TRBV12-4 to TRBJ2-6, with 9 bases matching TRBD1. The V gene end was trimmed by 4 bases and the J gene end by 3 bases; junction bases not matched to a gene: 1. There are 15 residues in the CDR3. CDR3 coding DNA: TGTGCCAGCAGTTGGACAGGGGTTGGGGCCAACGTCCTGACTTTC. Translation: CASSWTGVGANVLTF.

The V call is TRBV6-6, the J call TRBJ2-6; no definite D call. Germline lookup yields CDR1 MNHNY and CDR2 SVGAGI (reference sequence). The CDR3 has 15 residues. V dropped 0 bases and J dropped 3 bases, with 6 bases sitting between them. The CDR3 protein is CASSYSRSGANVLTF. The CDR3 coding sequence is TGTGCCAGCAGTTACTCAAGGAGTGGGGCCAACGTCCTGACTTTC.

This clonotype was observed a single time. V and J are TRBV2 and TRBJ2-4, with 11 bases matching TRBD2. The J call may not be correct, given that the DNA end is closer to TRBJ2-7. The CDR3 loop spans 14 amino acids. Looked up from germline, CDR1 is SNHLY and CDR2 is FYNNEI. The CDR3 DNA follows: TGTGCCACTTCGACTAGCGGGGCTCAGTACGAGCAGTACTTC. Protein product: CATSTSGAQYEQYF.

The chain has TRBV29-1 and TRBJ2-3; no definite D call. Trimming left V 3 bases short and J 2 bases short, with 12 bases between. This CDR3 is 14 amino acids long. Germline-derived CDR1 and CDR2 are SQVTM and ANQGSEA. The CDR3 nucleotides read TGCAGCGTTGACCCGGCAGAATCCACAGATACGCAGTATTTT. Translation: CSVDPAESTDTQYF.

V is TRBV5-1 and J is TRBJ1-4; D remains ambiguous. Trimming shortened V by 4 bases and J by 8 bases, and 18 bases separated the two germline ends. The germline V gene has CDR1 SGHRS and CDR2 YFSETQ. This CDR3 spans 15 amino acids. CDR3: CASSPLGSPTEKLFF. CDR3 DNA: TGCGCCAGCAGCCCATTGGGGAGCCCAACGGAAAAACTGTTTTTT.

The CDR3 DNA follows: TGTGCCAGCAGCCCAAGGAGCGGGGGGTCAGATACGCAGTATTTT. This translates into CASSPRSGGSDTQYF. This chain links TRBV12-3 or TRBV12-4 with TRBJ2-3; TRBD2 matches at 9 bases. The CDR3 spans 15 residues. V shed 6 bases, J shed 4 bases, and the junction held 8 bases outside the gene matches.

The chain combines TRBV20-1 with TRBJ2-5; tentatively, D is TRBD2 (6 bases). The CDR3 loop spans 14 amino acids. V lost 6 bases and J lost 11, with 25 bases in between. Germline loops: CDR1 DFQATT, CDR2 SNEGSKA (reference sequence). The CDR3 coding sequence is TGCAGTGCGGGGGGAGGCGTCGGCAATGAAGAGCAGTACTTC. This codes for CSAGGGVGNEEQYF.

This clonotype was observed once. The CDR3 protein is CASNPPGSNEQFF. For the CDR3, the DNA is TGTGCCAGCAATCCCCCAGGAAGCAATGAGCAGTTCTTC. The chain is built from TRBV6-5 and TRBJ2-1; D remains ambiguous. This CDR3 has 13 amino acids. Germline CDR1 and CDR2: MNHEY and SVGAGI. The ends were cut back, 7 bases at V and 6 bases at J, with 13 bases in the middle.

The V call is TRBV2, the J call TRBJ2-3, with D perhaps matching TRBD2 (7 bases). Looked up from germline, CDR1 is SNHLY and CDR2 is FYNNEI. The CDR3 has 15 residues. With 3 bases removed from V and 4 bases from J, the gap between germline ends came to 14 bases. In nucleotides, the CDR3 is TGTGCCAGCAGTGAGGAGGGGGGGTCCGCAGATACGCAGTATTTT. The encoded protein is CASSEEGGSADTQYF.

V and J are TRBV29-1 and TRBJ2-1; TRBD2 matches 10 bases. With 3 bases clipped from V and 2 bases from J, the junction kept 7 bases outside the gene matches. The CDR3 length is 16 residues. In germline, CDR1 is SQVTM, CDR2 ANQGSEA. CDR3 residues: CSVEGLAGEPYNEQFF. The CDR3 DNA is TGCAGCGTTGAGGGGCTAGCGGGGGAGCCCTACAATGAGCAGTTCTTC.

This sequence joins TRBV28 and TRBJ2-2; 8 bases are a match to TRBD2. Germline V gene lookup returns CDR1 MDHEN and CDR2 SYDVKM. Trimming removed 3 bases from V and 7 bases from J; junction bases left unmatched: 7. The CDR3 sequence is 15 residues long. The CDR3 sequence: CASSFPSGFGGELFF. In DNA form, the CDR3 reads TGTGCCAGCAGTTTTCCTAGCGGGTTCGGCGGGGAGCTGTTTTTT. The full variable domain, completed using reference TRBV28 and TRBJ2-2, is DVKVTQSSRYLVKRTGEKVFLECVQDMDHENMFWYRQDPGLGLRLIYFSYDVKMKEKGDIPEGYSVSREKKERFSLILESASTNQTSMYLCASSFPSGFGGELFFGEGSRLTVL.

The rearrangement links TRBV7-2 to TRBJ2-4, with a tentative D call TRBD1 (6 bases). Judging by the DNA end, TRBJ2-7 fits better; the J call may be wrong. This CDR3 region has 14 residues. Germline values: CDR1 SGHTA, CDR2 FQGNSA. The CDR3 bases are TGTGCCAGCAGCCTTAATCCGGACAGTTACGAGCAGTACTTC. Translating it yields CASSLNPDSYEQYF.

The chain carries TRBV29-1 and TRBJ2-1; 11 bases line up with TRBD2. V gave up 0 bases and J gave up 5 bases; unmatched junction bases: 9. The CDR3 extends over 17 amino acids. Germline values: CDR1 SQVTM, CDR2 ANQGSEA. The CDR3 DNA follows: TGCAGCGTTGAAGACGAACCTCCGGGACTAGCGGACAATGAGCAGTTCTTC. Translating gives CSVEDEPPGLADNEQFF.

V and J are TRBV29-1 and TRBJ2-1; D may be TRBD2 (5 bases). The assigned J gene may be wrong: the sequence end matches TRBJ2-7 better. This CDR3 is built from 13 residues. Per the germline V gene, CDR1 is SQVTM and CDR2 is ANQGSEA. CDR3 in DNA: TGCAGCGTTATAGAGGGCTCCTACAATGAGCAGTACTTC. It translates to CSVIEGSYNEQYF.

The chain links TRBV7-2 to TRBJ2-5; TRBD2 matches 8 bases. CDR1 and CDR2 (germline): SGHTA, FQGNSA. This CDR3 contains 17 residues. J gave up 11 bases and V 5 bases, and 22 bases lay outside the gene matches. CDR3 bases: TGTGCCAGCAGCATTATAGCGGGGCTAGGCATCGTCTACGGGCAGTACTTC. Its translation is CASSIIAGLGIVYGQYF.

Only a few counts were recorded for this clonotype. V gene TRBV7-6 combines with J gene TRBJ1-1; 7 nucleotides line up with TRBD1. Losses at the gene ends were 4 bases for V and 5 bases for J; bases not matched to a gene: 19. Germline V gene lookup returns CDR1 SGHVS and CDR2 FNYEAQ. The CDR3 covers 18 residues. The CDR3 loop is CASSSAPAGTAGYTEAFF. The CDR3 nucleotides are TGTGCCAGCAGCTCAGCCCCGGCCGGGACAGCAGGTTATACTGAAGCTTTCTTT.

This clonotype was detected only a few times. The chain couples TRBV10-3 to TRBJ2-7; D is perhaps TRBD1 (5 bases). In germline, CDR1 is ENHRY, CDR2 SYGVKD. This CDR3 has 15 amino acids. V was cut by 3 bases and J by 2 bases, with 14 bases left in between. The CDR3 nucleotides are TGTGCCATCAGTGACGGGCAGGGTGGGACCTACGAGCAGTACTTC. Protein product: CAISDGQGGTYEQYF.

The rearrangement links TRBV27 to TRBJ1-2, with D perhaps TRBD1 (5 bases). The length of the CDR3 is 13 residues. Germline CDR1 reads MNHEY; CDR2 reads SMNVEV (reference sequence). Between the trimmed V and J ends, which lost 8 bases and 4 bases, there was a span of 14 bases. The CDR3 DNA reads as TGTGCCAGCTCCGTCGGGGACGCCTATGGCTACACCTTC. Translation gives CASSVGDAYGYTF.

The chain couples TRBV29-1 to TRBJ2-1; possible D gene TRBD2, 6 bases. The CDR3 sequence is 15 residues long. CDR1 and CDR2 (germline): SQVTM, ANQGSEA. The V end was cut by 6 bases, the J end by 9 bases, with 24 bases between. The CDR3: CSVANGGRGSGEQFF. The CDR3, as DNA: TGCAGCGTCGCGAACGGGGGACGGGGGTCCGGTGAGCAGTTCTTC.

The genes are TRBV12-3 or TRBV12-4 and TRBJ2-1, with TRBD2 matching 13 bases. V was pared by 6 bases and J by 5 bases, with 7 bases of the junction left unmatched. The CDR3 runs to 16 residues. The DNA of the CDR3 is TGTGCCAGCAGGGGACTAGCGGGGTGGGAGGACAATGAGCAGTTCTTC. Translated, it gives CASRGLAGWEDNEQFF.

A note on this clonotype: This may come from a read error, since a much larger clone is one base off. This rearrangement joins TRBV27 to TRBJ2-1; 14 nucleotides agree with TRBD2. V trimming: 5 bases; J trimming: 10 bases; junction bases outside the gene matches: 10. This CDR3 region has 16 residues. The V gene's germline CDR1 is MNHEY and CDR2 SMNVEV (reference sequence). In DNA form, the CDR3 reads TGTGCCAGCAGTGGACTAGCGGGGGGTTTGAGTTACGAGCAGTTCTTC. It translates to CASSGLAGGLSYEQFF.

In this sample, this clonotype turned up a few times. The J gene is TRBJ2-5, the V gene TRBV6-5; no firm D call. The V gene lost 4 bases and the J gene lost 0 bases, with 6 bases spanning the gap. CDR3 size: 13 residues. Germline CDR1 is MNHEY and CDR2 is SVGAGI. In DNA, the CDR3 is TGTGCCAGCAGTTCTAGAAACCAAGAGACCCAGTACTTC. Its translation: CASSSRNQETQYF.

The chain carries TRBV10-3 and TRBJ1-2; weak D call: TRBD1 (6 bases). This CDR3 is built from 16 residues. Trimming shortened V by 5 bases and J by 7 bases, and 23 bases separated the two germline ends. Looked up from germline, CDR1 is ENHRY and CDR2 is SYGVKD. The CDR3 nucleotides read TGTGCCATCAGTTCTTCAACTGAGGGGGGGCCCGGTGGCTACACCTTC. This sequence encodes CAISSSTEGGPGGYTF.

The rearrangement uses TRBV7-2 and TRBJ1-1; D is unresolved. Trimming took 3 bases from V and 7 from J, leaving 6 bases between them. CDR3 length: 11 amino acids. Germline CDR1 is SGHTA and CDR2 is FQGNSA. The CDR3 reads CASSLAVEAFF. CDR3 DNA sequence: TGTGCCAGCAGCTTGGCGGTTGAAGCTTTCTTT. Combining the CDR3 with reference TRBV7-2 and TRBJ1-1 gives the whole variable domain GAGVSQSPSNKVTEKGKDVELRCDPISGHTALYWYRQSLGQGLEFLIYFQGNSAPDKSGLPSDRFSAERTGGSVSTLTIQRTQQEDSAVYLCASSLAVEAFFGQGTRLTVV.

This clonotype has a handful of counts. V and J are TRBV29-1 and TRBJ2-7; TRBD1 matches at 11 bases. The CDR3 consists of 14 residues. Trimming removed 0 bases from V and 6 bases from J; junction bases left unmatched: 4. CDR1 is SQVTM and CDR2 is ANQGSEA in the germline V gene. The CDR3 coding sequence is TGCAGCGTTGAAGATTGGACAGGGGGCACCGAGCAGTACTTC. Encoded protein: CSVEDWTGGTEQYF.